This T cell receptor beta chain came from a study of shared clonotypes between healthy human individuals. In the study overall: Two women and three men aged 18 to 49 served as donors.

The CDR3 extends over 17 amino acids. Germline assignment: CDR1 WSHSY and CDR2 SAAADI. Trimming shortened V by 0 bases and J by 5 bases, and 16 bases separated the two germline ends. Sequenced by immunoSEQ multiplex PCR; TCRdb stores in-frame clones only, minus some. There are some 2,100,000 clones in the sample; approximately 95% occur only once, and 0.13% lies in the top ten. Sequenced input: naive CD4+ T cells sorted from blood. The subset is: CD45RA+ positively selected. The chain uses TRBV10-2 and TRBJ2-2; D possibly corresponds to TRBD1 (6 bases). The origin of this receptor is a young man in good health. The CDR3 loop reads CASSESRQGKWTGELFF. The CDR3 coding sequence is TGCGCCAGCAGTGAGTCCCGCCAGGGGAAGTGGACCGGGGAGCTGTTTTTT.